These 27 T cell receptor beta chains came from one sample sequenced in a study of blood T cell repertoires in COVID-19. This table comes from immunoSEQ multiplex PCR, and its TCRdb copy is limited to in-frame clones, with some not included. The sample lists tens of thousands of clones; approximately 80% were seen once. The material sequenced was peripheral blood. Receptors originate from a man between 65 and 85 years old with COVID-19, enrolled during active disease.

This sequence joins TRBV5-1 and TRBJ1-3; 7 positions agree with TRBD1. This CDR3 is 16 amino acids long. The V segment lost 6 bases and the J segment 0 bases; nucleotides outside the gene matches: 9. Germline CDR1 is SGHRS and CDR2 is YFSETQ. CDR3: CASTSGGGGSGNTIYF. The CDR3 DNA follows: TGCGCCAGCACCTCAGGGGGAGGAGGCTCTGGAAACACCATATATTTT.

The chain is built from TRBV13 and TRBJ1-4; no reliable D call. V was pared by 6 bases and J by 0 bases, with 8 bases between. This CDR3 spans 14 amino acids. Germline V gives CDR1 PRHDT, CDR2 FYEKMQ (reference sequence). The CDR3 spells CASSRGTTNEKLFF. The CDR3 DNA follows: TGTGCCAGCAGTCGAGGGACAACTAATGAAAAACTGTTTTTT.

This chain connects TRBV29-1 to TRBJ2-2, with 8 nucleotides matching TRBD1. CDR1 SQVTM and CDR2 ANQGSEA come from the germline V gene. This CDR3 has 13 amino acids. V lost 8 bases and J lost 3; bases outside the gene matches: 5. Here the CDR3 DNA reads TGCAGCTCCAGGGGGCTTGACACCGGGGAGCTGTTTTTT. It encodes CSSRGLDTGELFF.

Concerning this clone itself: The junction differs from germline at one of its ends, possibly a read error. The rearrangement joins TRBV19 to TRBJ1-6; D is unresolved. The CDR3 has 14 residues. Germline V gene sequence: CDR1 LNHDA, CDR2 SQIVND (reference sequence). The CDR3 reads CATNLGSYNSPLHF. Written as DNA, the CDR3 is TGTGCCACCAACCTGGGCTCCTATAATTCGCCCCTCCACTTT.

The chain employs TRBV7-9 and TRBJ2-3; possible D gene TRBD2, 7 bases. This CDR3 spans 18 amino acids. Germline V gene lookup returns CDR1 SEHNR and CDR2 FQNEAQ (reference sequence). V lost 8 bases to trimming and J lost 1 base, with 25 bases between them. CDR3 nucleotides: TGTGCCAGCCATCCCCCGGGGGGCTATGAGCGGGGCACAGATACGCAGTATTTT. This codes for CASHPPGGYERGTDTQYF.

This clone was seen just once. The chain couples TRBV6-6 to TRBJ1-1, with a tentative D call TRBD1 (6 bases). The CDR3 extends over 15 amino acids. Between the trimmed V and J ends, which lost 6 bases and 2 bases, there was a span of 16 bases. Germline V gives CDR1 MNHNY, CDR2 SVGAGI (reference sequence). The CDR3 spells CASSSSDRINTEAFF. CDR3 DNA: TGTGCCAGCAGCTCCTCCGACAGGATTAACACTGAAGCTTTCTTT.

This clone has more than one count but fewer than ten. The J gene is TRBJ2-1, the V gene TRBV19; TRBD1 matches at 8 bases. The CDR3 length is 15 residues. V shed 4 bases and J 2 bases; nucleotides not matched to a gene: 4. Germline assignment: CDR1 LNHDA and CDR2 SQIVND (reference sequence). The CDR3: CASSKDRATYNEQFF. The CDR3 coding sequence is TGTGCCAGTAGTAAGGACAGGGCTACCTACAATGAGCAGTTCTTC.

This sequence joins TRBV28 and TRBJ1-3; 9 bases line up with TRBD1. Looked up from germline, CDR1 is MDHEN and CDR2 is SYDVKM. The CDR3 is made up of 17 amino acids. V lost 4 bases, J lost 0 bases, and 7 bases stayed unmatched. The CDR3 here is CASSWPGQGPSGNTIYF. CDR3 coding DNA: TGTGCCAGCAGTTGGCCGGGACAGGGCCCCTCTGGAAACACCATATATTTT. The variable domain in full, completed from reference TRBV28 and TRBJ1-3, reads DVKVTQSSRYLVKRTGEKVFLECVQDMDHENMFWYRQDPGLGLRLIYFSYDVKMKEKGDIPEGYSVSREKKERFSLILESASTNQTSMYLCASSWPGQGPSGNTIYFGEGSWLTVV.

The V call is TRBV9, the J call TRBJ1-4; D is uncertain. The V end lost 3 bases, the J end lost 0 bases, and 6 bases lay between the germline ends. Germline V gene sequence: CDR1 SGDLS, CDR2 YYNGEE. The CDR3 runs to 14 residues. The CDR3 region has the DNA TGTGCCAGCAGCGATAGCCCAACTAATGAAAAACTGTTTTTT. This gives the protein CASSDSPTNEKLFF. The full variable domain, its missing parts supplied by reference TRBV9 and TRBJ1-4, is DSGVTQTPKHLITATGQRVTLRCSPRSGDLSVYWYQQSLDQGLQFLIQYYNGEERAKGNILERFSAQQFPDLHSELNLSSLELGDSALYFCASSDSPTNEKLFFGSGTQLSVL.

This rearrangement joins TRBV27 to TRBJ1-1; TRBD1 matches at 8 bases. Germline CDR1 is MNHEY and CDR2 is SMNVEV (reference sequence). The J segment lost 4 bases and the V segment lost 8 bases, leaving 3 bases of the junction unmatched. The CDR3 covers 12 residues. CDR3 in amino acids: CASSDRGTEAFF. As DNA, the CDR3 is TGTGCCAGCTCTGACAGGGGCACTGAAGCTTTCTTT.

V usage is TRBV18 and J usage is TRBJ2-6; the D gene is possibly TRBD2 (5 bases). The CDR3 is made up of 19 amino acids. Germline V gene lookup returns CDR1 KGHSH and CDR2 LQKENI. Deletions cut 3 bases from V and 0 bases from J, with 18 bases between. This CDR3 reads CASSPSRPGLGSGANVLTF. In DNA form, the CDR3 reads TGTGCCAGCTCACCGTCCCGTCCAGGACTTGGCTCTGGGGCCAACGTCCTGACTTTC.

V and J are TRBV28 and TRBJ2-7; 10 positions agree with TRBD2. Trimming removed 7 bases from V and 3 bases from J; junction bases left unmatched: 6. This CDR3 contains 14 residues. Germline lookup yields CDR1 MDHEN and CDR2 SYDVKM. The CDR3 nucleotides are TGTGCCAGCAACCCTCTAGCGGGAGACTACGAGCAGTACTTC. It encodes CASNPLAGDYEQYF.

This clone was recorded a few times. V usage is TRBV18 and J usage is TRBJ1-1; 7 nucleotides line up with TRBD1. With 6 bases clipped from V and 1 base from J, the junction kept 5 bases outside the gene matches. Germline CDR1 reads KGHSH; CDR2 reads LQKENI. This CDR3 is 14 amino acids long. The CDR3 is CASSRGQANTEAFF. The CDR3 DNA is TGTGCCAGCTCCCGCGGACAGGCGAACACTGAAGCTTTCTTT.

The chain combines TRBV6-2 or TRBV6-3 with TRBJ1-5; TRBD1 matches 7 bases. Per germline, CDR1 MNHEY and CDR2 SVGEGT. This CDR3 has 12 residues. The junction had 3 bases not matched to a gene; V was cut back by 6 bases and J by 7 bases. CDR3 protein: CASSRRGQPQHF. CDR3 in DNA: TGTGCCAGCAGCCGCAGGGGGCAGCCCCAGCATTTT.

V gene TRBV9 combines with J gene TRBJ2-1; 7 bases line up with TRBD2. The CDR3 length is 16 residues. V shed 0 bases and J 6 bases; nucleotides not matched to a gene: 9. Germline V gene sequence: CDR1 SGDLS, CDR2 YYNGEE. CDR3 nucleotide sequence: TGTGCCAGCAGCGTAGCTGGTGCGGGGAGGGCCAATGAGCAGTTCTTC. It codes for CASSVAGAGRANEQFF. The full variable domain, in which reference TRBV9 and TRBJ2-1 provide the parts outside the CDR3, is DSGVTQTPKHLITATGQRVTLRCSPRSGDLSVYWYQQSLDQGLQFLIQYYNGEERAKGNILERFSAQQFPDLHSELNLSSLELGDSALYFCASSVAGAGRANEQFFGPGTRLTVL.

The V gene is TRBV5-1, the J gene TRBJ2-1; D perhaps matches TRBD1 (5 bases). Per germline, CDR1 SGHRS and CDR2 YFSETQ. The ends were cut back, 0 bases at V and 2 bases at J, with 6 bases in the middle. This CDR3 has 14 amino acids. The CDR3 coding sequence is TGCGCCAGCAGCTTGGGACAGCCCTACAATGAGCAGTTCTTC. This translates into CASSLGQPYNEQFF.

The genes are TRBV5-1 and TRBJ2-1, with 9 positions matching TRBD1. Germline assignment: CDR1 SGHRS and CDR2 YFSETQ. The CDR3 spans 14 residues. CDR3 sequence reads: CASAAGQGNNEQFF. The CDR3 DNA sequence: TGCGCTAGTGCAGCCGGACAGGGGAACAATGAGCAGTTCTTC.

This sequence joins TRBV10-3 and TRBJ1-1; D gene ambiguous. The V gene lost 0 bases and the J gene lost 5 bases, with 10 bases spanning the gap. CDR1 is ENHRY, CDR2 SYGVKD, per germline. The CDR3 is 14 residues long. The CDR3 spells CAISESGRRTEAFF. CDR3 nucleotide sequence: TGTGCCATCAGTGAGTCGGGGAGGAGGACTGAAGCTTTCTTT.

The chain is built from TRBV2 and TRBJ2-1, with D maybe TRBD1 (5 bases). The V end lost 5 bases, the J end lost 4 bases, and 9 bases lay between the germline ends. From germline, CDR1 is SNHLY and CDR2 FYNNEI. The CDR3 sequence is 13 residues long. CDR3 sequence (DNA): TGTGCCAGCAGTAGGGGTTCGTACAATGAGCAGTTCTTC. Amino acid sequence: CASSRGSYNEQFF.

This clone was picked up one time. The genes are TRBV19 and TRBJ1-1; perhaps TRBD1 as D (5 bases). V was pared by 8 bases and J by 5 bases, with 21 bases between. Germline V lookup: CDR1 LNHDA, CDR2 SQIVND (reference sequence). This CDR3 contains 15 residues. CDR3 sequence reads: CASGNSRDLITEAFF. CDR3 DNA: TGTGCCAGTGGAAATAGCAGGGATCTCATAACTGAAGCTTTCTTT.

The CDR3: CAWNQGANSPLHF. In DNA form, the CDR3 reads TGTGCCTGGAATCAGGGCGCTAATTCACCCCTCCACTTT. The chain has TRBV30 and TRBJ1-6, with a possible D match to TRBD1 (5 bases). The germline V and J ends were trimmed by 4 bases and 6 bases, with 10 bases remaining between them. CDR1 is GTSNPN and CDR2 is SVGIG in the germline V gene (reference sequence). The CDR3 extends over 13 amino acids.

In this sample, this clone turned up many times. This chain connects TRBV7-8 to TRBJ2-7, with a tentative D call TRBD2 (6 bases). From germline, CDR1 is SGHVS and CDR2 FQNEAQ. This CDR3 is 13 amino acids long. V was pared by 5 bases and J by 6 bases, with 14 bases between. CDR3 sequence (DNA): TGTGCCAGCAGCCCCCGTACTAGCTTCGAGCAGTACTTC. Protein sequence: CASSPRTSFEQYF.

The chain joins TRBV18 to TRBJ2-3; 8 bases map to TRBD1. The CDR3 has 15 residues. Per germline, CDR1 KGHSH and CDR2 LQKENI. Trimming at V came to 3 bases and at J to 2 bases, leaving 4 bases not matched to a gene. CDR3 loop: CASSPGQGATDTQYF. CDR3 bases: TGTGCCAGCTCACCCGGCCAGGGGGCCACAGATACGCAGTATTTT.

V is TRBV14 and J is TRBJ2-3; 8 nucleotides match TRBD2. The CDR3 contains 15 residues. V lost 1 base, J lost 1 base, and 1 base stayed unmatched. CDR1 is SGHDN and CDR2 is FVKESK in the germline V gene. The CDR3 is CASSQVLAGTDTQYF. The CDR3, as DNA: TGTGCCAGCAGCCAAGTACTAGCGGGCACAGATACGCAGTATTTT.

This clone was counted once. This rearrangement joins TRBV27 to TRBJ2-1; 8 nucleotides agree with TRBD1. CDR1 and CDR2 from the germline V gene are MNHEY and SMNVEV (reference sequence). The CDR3 is made up of 16 amino acids. Germline trimming cut 5 bases from V and 0 bases from J; bases unmatched to any gene: 6. CDR3 nucleotide sequence: TGTGCCAGCAGTCAGGACAGGGCAAGCTCCTACAATGAGCAGTTCTTC. Amino acids: CASSQDRASSYNEQFF.

The V and J genes are TRBV24-1 and TRBJ2-1, with a tentative D call TRBD1 (5 bases). The germline gives CDR1 KGHDR, CDR2 SFDVKD. The CDR3 consists of 15 residues. Trimming took off 0 bases at V and 9 bases at J, with 14 bases between the two ends. CDR3 in DNA: TGTGCCACCAGTGATTTGGGTCAGGGTATAGGTGAGCAGTTCTTC. Translation gives CATSDLGQGIGEQFF.

The chain carries TRBV5-6 and TRBJ1-3; the D gene is possibly TRBD1 (5 bases). The CDR3 sequence is 15 residues long. Between the trimmed V and J ends, which lost 0 bases and 4 bases, there was a span of 11 bases. Germline V gene lookup returns CDR1 SGHDT and CDR2 YYEEEE. CDR3 sequence: CASSLGAGDGNTIYF. The CDR3 coding sequence is TGTGCCAGCAGCTTGGGCGCGGGGGACGGAAACACCATATATTTT.